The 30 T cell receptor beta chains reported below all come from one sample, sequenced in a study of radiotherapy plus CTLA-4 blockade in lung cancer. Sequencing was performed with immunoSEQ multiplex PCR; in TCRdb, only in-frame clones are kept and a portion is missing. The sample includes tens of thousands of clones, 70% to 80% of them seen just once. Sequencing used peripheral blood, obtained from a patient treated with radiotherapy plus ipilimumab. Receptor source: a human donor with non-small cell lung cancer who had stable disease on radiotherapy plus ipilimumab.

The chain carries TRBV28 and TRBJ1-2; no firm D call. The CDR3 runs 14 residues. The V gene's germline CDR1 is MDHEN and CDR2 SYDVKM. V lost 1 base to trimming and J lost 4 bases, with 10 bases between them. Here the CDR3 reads CASSLLIRGYGYTF. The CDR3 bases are TGTGCCAGCAGTTTATTAATCCGAGGCTATGGCTACACCTTC.

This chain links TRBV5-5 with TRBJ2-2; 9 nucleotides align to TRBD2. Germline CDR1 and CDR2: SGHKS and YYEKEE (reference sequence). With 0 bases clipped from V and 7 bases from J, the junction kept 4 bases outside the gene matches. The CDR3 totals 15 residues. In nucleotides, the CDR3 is TGTGCCAGCAGCTTGGTAGCGGGGGTTGTCGGGGAGCTGTTTTTT. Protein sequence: CASSLVAGVVGELFF.

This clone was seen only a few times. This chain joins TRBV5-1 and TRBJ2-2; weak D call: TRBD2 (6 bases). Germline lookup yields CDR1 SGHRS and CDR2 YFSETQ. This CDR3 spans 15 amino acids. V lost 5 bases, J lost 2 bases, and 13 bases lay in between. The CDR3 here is CASSRDGLNTGELFF. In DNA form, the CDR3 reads TGCGCCAGCAGTAGGGACGGACTAAACACCGGGGAGCTGTTTTTT.

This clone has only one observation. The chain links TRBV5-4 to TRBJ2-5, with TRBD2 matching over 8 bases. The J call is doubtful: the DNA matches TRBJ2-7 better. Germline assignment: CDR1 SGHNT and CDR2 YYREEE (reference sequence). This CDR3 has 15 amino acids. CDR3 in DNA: TGTGCCAGCACCATCGGGGCAAGCGGGGGTTACGAGCAGTACTTC. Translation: CASTIGASGGYEQYF.

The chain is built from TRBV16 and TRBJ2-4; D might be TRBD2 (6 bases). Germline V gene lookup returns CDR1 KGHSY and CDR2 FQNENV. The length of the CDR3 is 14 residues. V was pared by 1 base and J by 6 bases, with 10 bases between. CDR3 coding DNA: TGTGCCAGCAGCCAATGGGGAGGAATAAACATTCAGTACTTC. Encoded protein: CASSQWGGINIQYF.

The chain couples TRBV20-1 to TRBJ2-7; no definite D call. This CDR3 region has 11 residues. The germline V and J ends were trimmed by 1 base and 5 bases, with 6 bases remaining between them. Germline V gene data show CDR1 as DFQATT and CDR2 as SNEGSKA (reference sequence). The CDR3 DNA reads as TGCAGTGCTAGAGGTGGAGACGAGCAGTACGTC. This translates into CSARGGDEQYV.

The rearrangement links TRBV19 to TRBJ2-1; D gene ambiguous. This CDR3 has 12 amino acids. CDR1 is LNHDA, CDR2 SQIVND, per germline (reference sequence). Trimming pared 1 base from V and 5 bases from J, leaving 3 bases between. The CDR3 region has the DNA TGTGCCAGTAGTATAGTCAACAATGAGCAGTTCTTC. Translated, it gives CASSIVNNEQFF.

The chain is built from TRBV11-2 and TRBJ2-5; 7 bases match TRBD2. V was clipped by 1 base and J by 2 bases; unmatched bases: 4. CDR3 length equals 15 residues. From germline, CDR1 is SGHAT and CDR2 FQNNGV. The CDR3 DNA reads TGTGCCAGCAGCTTAGGGGGGGGGAGGCAAGAGACCCAGTACTTC. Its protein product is CASSLGGGRQETQYF.

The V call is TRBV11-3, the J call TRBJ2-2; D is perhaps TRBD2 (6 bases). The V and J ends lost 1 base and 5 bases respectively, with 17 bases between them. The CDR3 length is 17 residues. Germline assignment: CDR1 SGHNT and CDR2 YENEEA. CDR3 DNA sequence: TGTGCCAGCAGCTTAGTGGTCGGAGGGGAGGAAACCGGGGAGCTGTTTTTT. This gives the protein CASSLVVGGEETGELFF.

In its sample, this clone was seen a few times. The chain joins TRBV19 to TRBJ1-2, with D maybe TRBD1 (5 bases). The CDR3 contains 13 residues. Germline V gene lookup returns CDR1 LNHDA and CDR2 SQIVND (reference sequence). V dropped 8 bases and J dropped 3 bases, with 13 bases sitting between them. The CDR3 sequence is CASAWGGDYGYTF. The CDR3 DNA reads TGTGCCAGTGCATGGGGAGGGGACTATGGCTACACCTTC. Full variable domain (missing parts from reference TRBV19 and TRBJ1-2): DGGITQSPKYLFRKEGQNVTLSCEQNLNHDAMYWYRQDPGQGLRLIYYSQIVNDFQKGDIAEGYSVSREKKESFPLTVTSAQKNPTAFYLCASAWGGDYGYTFGSGTRLTVV.

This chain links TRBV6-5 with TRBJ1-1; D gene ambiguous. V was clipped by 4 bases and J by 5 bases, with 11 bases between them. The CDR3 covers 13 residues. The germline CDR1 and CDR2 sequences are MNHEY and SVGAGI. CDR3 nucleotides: TGTGCCAGCAGTTCACTCGGACGGACTGAAGCTTTCTTT. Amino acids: CASSSLGRTEAFF.

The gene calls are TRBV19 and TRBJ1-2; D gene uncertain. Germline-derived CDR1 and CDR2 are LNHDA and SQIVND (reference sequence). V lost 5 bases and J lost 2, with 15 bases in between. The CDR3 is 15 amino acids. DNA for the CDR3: TGTGCCAGTAGTCACCGACCGCAGTCAAACTATGGCTACACCTTC. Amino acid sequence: CASSHRPQSNYGYTF.

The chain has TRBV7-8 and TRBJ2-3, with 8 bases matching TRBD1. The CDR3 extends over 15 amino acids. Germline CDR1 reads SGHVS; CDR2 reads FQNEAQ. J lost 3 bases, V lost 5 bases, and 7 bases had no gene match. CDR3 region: CASSPRQGRTDTQYF. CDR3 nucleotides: TGTGCCAGCAGCCCTCGACAGGGGAGGACAGATACGCAGTATTTT.

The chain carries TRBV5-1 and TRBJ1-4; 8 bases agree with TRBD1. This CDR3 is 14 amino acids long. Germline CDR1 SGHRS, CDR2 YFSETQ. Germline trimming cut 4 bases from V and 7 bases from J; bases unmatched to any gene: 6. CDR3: CASSVQGAGEKLFF. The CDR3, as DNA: TGCGCCAGCAGCGTTCAGGGGGCTGGTGAAAAACTGTTTTTT.

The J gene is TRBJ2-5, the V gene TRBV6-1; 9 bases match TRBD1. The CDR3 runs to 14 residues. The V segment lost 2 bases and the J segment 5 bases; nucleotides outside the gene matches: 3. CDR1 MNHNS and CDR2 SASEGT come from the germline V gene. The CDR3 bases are TGTGCCAGCAGTGAACGGGACAGGGATGAGACCCAGTACTTC. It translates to CASSERDRDETQYF.

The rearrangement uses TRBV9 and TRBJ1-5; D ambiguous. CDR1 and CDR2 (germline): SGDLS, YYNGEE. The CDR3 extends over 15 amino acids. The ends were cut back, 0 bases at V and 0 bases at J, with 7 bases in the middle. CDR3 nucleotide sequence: TGTGCCAGCAGCGTAGGAGGGAATAGCAATCAGCCCCAGCATTTT. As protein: CASSVGGNSNQPQHF.

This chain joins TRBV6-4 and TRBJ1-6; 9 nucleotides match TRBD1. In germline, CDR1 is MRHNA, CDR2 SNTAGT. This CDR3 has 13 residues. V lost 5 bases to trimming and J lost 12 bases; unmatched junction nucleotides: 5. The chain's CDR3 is CASSLTGGEPLHF. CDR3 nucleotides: TGTGCCAGCAGTTTGACAGGGGGTGAACCCCTCCACTTT.

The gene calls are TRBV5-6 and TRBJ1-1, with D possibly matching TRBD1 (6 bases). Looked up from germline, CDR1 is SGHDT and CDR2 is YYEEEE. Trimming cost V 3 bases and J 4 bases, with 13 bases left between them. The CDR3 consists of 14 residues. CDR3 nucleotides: TGTGCCAGCAGCTCCCTCAGGGGAGGCACTGAAGCTTTCTTT. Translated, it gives CASSSLRGGTEAFF.

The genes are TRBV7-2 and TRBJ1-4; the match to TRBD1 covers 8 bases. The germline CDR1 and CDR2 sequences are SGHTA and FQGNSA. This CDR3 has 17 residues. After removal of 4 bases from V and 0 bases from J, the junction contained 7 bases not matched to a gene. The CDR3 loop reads CASSSGQGFTTNEKLFF. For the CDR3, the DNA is TGTGCCAGCAGCTCCGGACAGGGTTTCACAACTAATGAAAAACTGTTTTTT.

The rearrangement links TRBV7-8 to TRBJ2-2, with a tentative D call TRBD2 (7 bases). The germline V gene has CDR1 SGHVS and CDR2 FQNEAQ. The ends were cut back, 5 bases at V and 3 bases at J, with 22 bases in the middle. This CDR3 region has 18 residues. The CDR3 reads CASSAAGAPPTYTGELFF. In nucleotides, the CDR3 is TGTGCCAGCAGCGCCGCGGGGGCCCCTCCTACTTACACCGGGGAGCTGTTTTTT.

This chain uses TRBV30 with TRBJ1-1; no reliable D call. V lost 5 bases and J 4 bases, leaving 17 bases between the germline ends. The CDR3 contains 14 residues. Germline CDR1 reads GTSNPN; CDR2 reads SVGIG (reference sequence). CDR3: CAWGGRLPGTEAFF. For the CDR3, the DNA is TGTGCCTGGGGAGGACGCCTGCCGGGCACTGAAGCTTTCTTT.

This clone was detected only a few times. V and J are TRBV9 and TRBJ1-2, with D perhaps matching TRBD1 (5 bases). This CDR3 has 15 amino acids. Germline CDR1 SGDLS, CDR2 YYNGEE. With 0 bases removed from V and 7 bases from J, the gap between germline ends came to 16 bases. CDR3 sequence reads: CASSVGNRGLGGYTF. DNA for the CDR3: TGTGCCAGCAGCGTAGGAAATCGGGGGTTAGGTGGCTACACCTTC.

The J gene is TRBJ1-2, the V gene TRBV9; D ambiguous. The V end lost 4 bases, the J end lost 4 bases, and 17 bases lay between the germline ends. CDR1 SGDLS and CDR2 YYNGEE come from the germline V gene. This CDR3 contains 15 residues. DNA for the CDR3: TGTGCCAGCAGCCCTACTACCGACGGAGGCTATGGCTACACCTTC. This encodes CASSPTTDGGYGYTF.

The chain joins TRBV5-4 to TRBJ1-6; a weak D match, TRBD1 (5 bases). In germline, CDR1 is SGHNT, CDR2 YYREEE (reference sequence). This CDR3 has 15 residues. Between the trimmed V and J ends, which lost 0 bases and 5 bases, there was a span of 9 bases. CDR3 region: CASSLAAGDNSPLHF. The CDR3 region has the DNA TGTGCCAGCAGCTTGGCTGCGGGGGATAATTCACCCCTCCACTTT.

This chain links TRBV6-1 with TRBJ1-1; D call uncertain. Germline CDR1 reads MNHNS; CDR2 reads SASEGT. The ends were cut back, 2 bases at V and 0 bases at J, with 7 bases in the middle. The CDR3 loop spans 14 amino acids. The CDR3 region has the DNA TGTGCCAGCAGTGAATCCGTTTTGAACACTGAAGCTTTCTTT. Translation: CASSESVLNTEAFF.

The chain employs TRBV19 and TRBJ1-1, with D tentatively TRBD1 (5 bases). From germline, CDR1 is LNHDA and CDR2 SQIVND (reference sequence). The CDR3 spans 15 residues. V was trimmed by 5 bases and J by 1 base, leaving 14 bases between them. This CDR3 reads CASSSGLSRNTEAFF. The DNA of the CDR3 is TGTGCCAGTAGTTCGGGACTATCTCGGAACACTGAAGCTTTCTTT.

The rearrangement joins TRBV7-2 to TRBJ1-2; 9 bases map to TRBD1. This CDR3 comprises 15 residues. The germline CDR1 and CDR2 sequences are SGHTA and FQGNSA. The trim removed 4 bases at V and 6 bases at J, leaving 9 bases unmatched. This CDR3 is CASSSPPGQGHGYTF. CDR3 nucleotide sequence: TGTGCCAGCAGCTCACCCCCGGGACAGGGACATGGCTACACCTTC.

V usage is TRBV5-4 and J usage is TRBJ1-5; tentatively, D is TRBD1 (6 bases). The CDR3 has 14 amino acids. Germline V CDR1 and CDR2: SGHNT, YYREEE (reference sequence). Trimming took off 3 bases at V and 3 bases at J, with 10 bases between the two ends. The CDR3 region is CASSSQGYNQPQHF. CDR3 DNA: TGTGCCAGCAGCTCACAGGGCTACAATCAGCCCCAGCATTTT.

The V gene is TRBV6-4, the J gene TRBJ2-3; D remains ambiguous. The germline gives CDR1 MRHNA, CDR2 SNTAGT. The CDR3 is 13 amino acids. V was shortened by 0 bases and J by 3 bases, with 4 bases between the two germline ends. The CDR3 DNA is TGTGCCAGCAGTGACTCGGAGACAGATACGCAGTATTTT. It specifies CASSDSETDTQYF.

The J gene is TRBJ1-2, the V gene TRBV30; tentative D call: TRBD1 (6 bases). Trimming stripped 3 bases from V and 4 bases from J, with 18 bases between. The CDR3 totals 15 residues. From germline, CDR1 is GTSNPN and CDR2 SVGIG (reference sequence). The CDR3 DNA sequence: TGTGCCTGGAGATCCCTAGGGGGTGAGAGCTATGGCTACACCTTC. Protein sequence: CAWRSLGGESYGYTF.